Following are 29 T cell receptor beta chains from one sample sequenced in a study of identical twins. One entry per CDR3 protein, called by TCRdb with MiXCR from the 5' RACE reads. The table has about 100,000 distinct CDR3 sequences, 5.9% seen once. The sequenced sample was memory T cells sorted from blood. These receptors were taken from a woman between 45 and 65 years old in good health.

This clonotype was picked up many times. The rearrangement joins TRBV20-1 to TRBJ2-7, with a possible D match to TRBD2 (6 bases). V shed 3 bases and J shed 2 bases, with 11 bases lying between them. Germline V gene lookup returns CDR1 DFQATT and CDR2 SNEGSKA (reference sequence). CDR3 length: 13 residues. The CDR3 spells CSASSASAYEQYV. As DNA, the CDR3 is TGCAGTGCTAGTTCGGCTAGCGCCTACGAGCAGTACGTC.

This clonotype was picked up many times. This rearrangement joins TRBV12-3 or TRBV12-4 to TRBJ2-1, with 10 bases fitting TRBD2. Trimming took 7 bases from V and 5 from J; bases not matched to a gene: 8. CDR3 length: 15 amino acids. The CDR3 protein is CASKRTSGLNNEQFF. The CDR3 coding sequence is TGTGCCAGCAAACGGACTAGCGGACTAAACAATGAGCAGTTCTTC.

At least ten counts were recorded for this clonotype. V is TRBV29-1 and J is TRBJ2-3, with 14 bases lining up with TRBD2. With 2 bases clipped from V and 2 bases from J, the junction kept 12 bases outside the gene matches. CDR1 and CDR2 (germline): SQVTM, ANQGSEA. This CDR3 is 19 amino acids long. CDR3 DNA sequence: TGCAGCGTTGAATATCGGGCAGGGACTAGCGGGAGTATCACAGATACGCAGTATTTT. Translation gives CSVEYRAGTSGSITDTQYF.

There are a few counts of this clonotype. The rearrangement joins TRBV5-1 to TRBJ1-5; a weak D match, TRBD1 (5 bases). The CDR3 is 15 residues long. V lost 4 bases and J lost 2, with 13 bases in between. The germline CDR1 and CDR2 sequences are SGHRS and YFSETQ. For the CDR3, the DNA is TGCGCCAGCAGCCCGGGGGACGGCGGCAATCAGCCCCAGCATTTT. Residues: CASSPGDGGNQPQHF.

This clonotype has ten or more counts. The chain employs TRBV7-9 and TRBJ1-1, with D unresolved. Trimming took off 6 bases at V and 6 bases at J, with 17 bases between the two ends. The CDR3 consists of 14 residues. The V gene's germline CDR1 is SEHNR and CDR2 FQNEAQ (reference sequence). Here the CDR3 reads CASSSKARVAEAFF. The CDR3 nucleotides are TGTGCCAGCAGTTCCAAAGCCCGGGTCGCTGAAGCTTTCTTT.

The chain employs TRBV12-3 or TRBV12-4 and TRBJ2-4; 10 bases agree with TRBD2. The junction had 8 bases not matched to a gene; V was cut back by 6 bases and J by 6 bases. This CDR3 has 15 amino acids. CDR3 DNA sequence: TGTGCCAGCAGACCAGCGGGAGGGGAGGGAAACATTCAGTACTTC. Translation gives CASRPAGGEGNIQYF.

In its sample, this clonotype was seen many times. This chain links TRBV12-3 or TRBV12-4 with TRBJ2-3; 8 bases are shared with TRBD2. After removal of 4 bases from V and 2 bases from J, the junction contained 8 bases not matched to a gene. The CDR3 loop spans 16 amino acids. The CDR3 sequence is CASSSGTRSSTDTQYF. CDR3 in DNA: TGTGCCAGCAGTTCCGGGACTAGAAGCTCCACAGATACGCAGTATTTT.

At least ten counts were recorded for this clonotype. This sequence joins TRBV7-9 and TRBJ2-1; D perhaps matches TRBD2 (7 bases). There are 17 residues in the CDR3. V lost 2 bases to trimming and J lost 5 bases, with 19 bases between them. CDR1 is SEHNR and CDR2 is FQNEAQ in the germline V gene (reference sequence). In DNA, the CDR3 is TGTGCCAGCAGCTTAAGGGTGGGGGGGGACAAGAACAATGAGCAGTTCTTC. The encoded protein is CASSLRVGGDKNNEQFF. Full variable domain (outside the CDR3, taken from reference TRBV7-9 and TRBJ2-1): DTGVSQNPRHKITKRGQNVTFRCDPISEHNRLYWYRQTLGQGPEFLTYFQNEAQLEKSRLLSDRFSAERPKGSFSTLEIQRTEQGDSAMYLCASSLRVGGDKNNEQFFGPGTRLTVL.

This clonotype was seen a few times. The chain is built from TRBV29-1 and TRBJ2-1; D remains ambiguous. V was pared by 8 bases and J by 0 bases, with 5 bases between. The CDR3 has 11 amino acids. Per the germline V gene, CDR1 is SQVTM and CDR2 is ANQGSEA. CDR3 sequence reads: CSFNSYNEQFF. CDR3 bases: TGCAGCTTCAACTCCTACAATGAGCAGTTCTTC.

This clonotype was recorded many times. The chain recombines TRBV5-1 with TRBJ2-1, with 7 nucleotides matching TRBD2. Germline CDR1 reads SGHRS; CDR2 reads YFSETQ. The CDR3 sequence is 16 residues long. The V and J ends lost 2 bases and 1 base, in that order; junction bases with no gene match: 6. The CDR3 bases are TGCGCCAGCAGCTTCATAAGCGGGACTTCCTACAATGAGCAGTTCTTC. Amino acids: CASSFISGTSYNEQFF. The complete variable domain, with remaining parts taken from reference TRBV5-1 and TRBJ2-1, reads KAGVTQTPRYLIKTRGQQVTLSCSPISGHRSVSWYQQTPGQGLQFLFEYFSETQRNKGNFPGRFSGRQFSNSRSEMNVSTLELGDSALYLCASSFISGTSYNEQFFGPGTRLTVL.

This clonotype came up many times. The V gene is TRBV12-3 or TRBV12-4, the J gene TRBJ2-3, with D perhaps TRBD1 or TRBD2 (6 bases each). V lost 5 bases to trimming and J lost 1 base, with 10 bases between them. The CDR3 length is 14 residues. The CDR3 nucleotides read TGTGCCAGCAGTCGGGGGCCAGGCACAGATACGCAGTATTTT. Translating it yields CASSRGPGTDTQYF.

This clonotype was picked up many times. The chain joins TRBV3-1 to TRBJ1-2; weak D call: TRBD1 (5 bases). Trimming pared 4 bases from V and 4 bases from J, leaving 13 bases between. The CDR3 has 14 amino acids. CDR1 and CDR2 from the germline V gene are LGHDT and YNNKEL (reference sequence). The CDR3: CASSPSGTGYGYTF. In nucleotides, the CDR3 is TGTGCCAGCAGCCCATCCGGGACGGGCTATGGCTACACCTTC.

This clonotype was counted many times. The rearrangement links TRBV20-1 to TRBJ1-1; D not resolved. CDR1 and CDR2 (germline): DFQATT, SNEGSKA (reference sequence). Trimming took off 7 bases at V and 0 bases at J, with 6 bases between the two ends. CDR3 length: 11 amino acids. DNA for the CDR3: TGCAGTGGCAGGCTGAACACTGAAGCTTTCTTT. Amino acid sequence: CSGRLNTEAFF.

This clonotype was seen at least ten times. V gene TRBV29-1 combines with J gene TRBJ1-2; 7 bases are a match to TRBD1. Trimming at V came to 6 bases and at J to 7 bases, leaving 17 bases not matched to a gene. CDR1 and CDR2 from the germline V gene are SQVTM and ANQGSEA. The CDR3 length is 15 residues. CDR3 protein: CSVPGSGGQLGGYTF. CDR3 coding DNA: TGCAGCGTGCCTGGTTCCGGGGGACAGCTCGGTGGCTACACCTTC.

The table lists this clonotype with many counts. J is TRBJ2-3 and V is TRBV4-1; D may match TRBD1 or TRBD2 (5 bases each). The CDR3 contains 15 residues. CDR1 and CDR2 from the germline V gene are MGHRA and YSYEKL. V was shortened by 3 bases and J by 6 bases, with 16 bases between the two germline ends. The CDR3 loop reads CASSQTGTDLDTQYF. The CDR3 nucleotides read TGCGCCAGCAGCCAGACCGGGACCGATCTGGATACGCAGTATTTT.

A few counts support this clonotype. The DNA for the CDR3 is TGTGCCAGCAGCCAAGATGGAGGGCTGGGTAGAAACACTGAAGCTTTCTTT. Translated, it gives CASSQDGGLGRNTEAFF. The chain is built from TRBV14 and TRBJ1-1, with D unresolved. The CDR3 totals 17 residues. Germline V lookup: CDR1 SGHDN, CDR2 FVKESK. Trimming removed 0 bases at V and 2 bases at J, with 16 bases between.

This clonotype was detected ten times or more. The chain carries TRBV7-6 and TRBJ1-4; D remains unclear. The ends were cut back, 1 base at V and 4 bases at J, with 7 bases in the middle. Germline V gene lookup returns CDR1 SGHVS and CDR2 FNYEAQ. CDR3 length equals 14 residues. The CDR3 sequence: CASSLGQNNEKLFF. CDR3 coding DNA: TGTGCCAGCAGCTTAGGGCAGAATAATGAAAAACTGTTTTTT. The full variable domain, in which reference TRBV7-6 and TRBJ1-4 provide the parts outside the CDR3, is GAGVSQSPRYKVTKRGQDVALRCDPISGHVSLYWYRQALGQGPEFLTYFNYEAQQDKSGLPNDRFSAERPEGSISTLTIQRTEQRDSAMYRCASSLGQNNEKLFFGSGTQLSVL.

This clonotype was seen repeatedly, ten times or more. The V gene is TRBV10-2, the J gene TRBJ1-1; D gene uncertain. V was clipped by 2 bases and J by 7 bases, with 17 bases between them. CDR3 length: 15 residues. Germline V gene lookup returns CDR1 WSHSY and CDR2 SAAADI. CDR3: CASSEQLGLRIEAFF. CDR3 DNA sequence: TGCGCCAGCAGTGAGCAACTTGGACTTCGAATTGAAGCTTTCTTT.

This clonotype has ten or more counts. CDR3 protein: CAKMGEQYV. CDR3 bases: TGTGCCAAAATGGGCGAGCAGTACGTC. The chain uses TRBV24-1 and TRBJ2-7; D gene ambiguous. Germline assignment: CDR1 KGHDR and CDR2 SFDVKD. The CDR3 runs 9 residues. V lost 11 bases to trimming and J lost 6 bases, with 7 bases between them.

This clonotype was seen at least ten times. CDR3 protein: CSTTPGDPNTEAFF. For the CDR3, the DNA is TGCAGTACCACCCCAGGGGACCCGAACACTGAAGCTTTCTTT. This chain connects TRBV20-1 to TRBJ1-1; tentative D call: TRBD1 (6 bases). Per the germline V gene, CDR1 is DFQATT and CDR2 is SNEGSKA (reference sequence). With 8 bases removed from V and 1 base from J, the gap between germline ends came to 17 bases. The CDR3 is made up of 14 amino acids.

This clonotype was seen repeatedly, ten times or more. This chain uses TRBV12-3 or TRBV12-4 with TRBJ2-7, with TRBD1 matching 7 bases. Trimming removed 3 bases from V and 0 bases from J; junction bases left unmatched: 5. This CDR3 has 15 residues. The CDR3: CASSFPAGGSYEQYF. The CDR3 DNA is TGTGCCAGCAGTTTCCCCGCAGGGGGCTCCTACGAGCAGTACTTC.

The sample holds many counts of this clonotype. This sequence joins TRBV20-1 and TRBJ2-5; 13 bases line up with TRBD2. This CDR3 spans 16 amino acids. The V gene end was trimmed by 0 bases and the J gene end by 4 bases; junction bases not matched to a gene: 5. Germline V gene lookup returns CDR1 DFQATT and CDR2 SNEGSKA (reference sequence). DNA of the CDR3: TGCAGTGCTAGAGATCGGACTAGCGGGAGCGGAGAGACCCAGTACTTC. The encoded protein is CSARDRTSGSGETQYF.

This clonotype was observed a handful of times. This chain links TRBV5-4 with TRBJ2-7; possibly TRBD2 for D (6 bases). The V gene's germline CDR1 is SGHNT and CDR2 YYREEE (reference sequence). V was pared by 3 bases and J by 3 bases, with 13 bases between. The CDR3 spans 14 residues. The CDR3 sequence: CASSYMGLDYEQYF. The DNA of the CDR3 is TGTGCCAGCAGCTACATGGGACTGGACTACGAGCAGTACTTC.

This clonotype was seen ten or more times. The chain links TRBV28 to TRBJ2-7; TRBD1 might be the D (5 bases). This CDR3 is 17 amino acids long. Deletions cut 5 bases from V and 3 bases from J, with 23 bases between. Germline loops: CDR1 MDHEN, CDR2 SYDVKM. The CDR3 region is CASSASSRHLQGYEQYF. The CDR3 coding sequence is TGTGCCAGCAGTGCCTCCTCCAGACACCTCCAGGGCTACGAGCAGTACTTC.

This clonotype showed up many times. The chain joins TRBV6-6 to TRBJ2-5; D may be TRBD2 (6 bases). Trimming took off 5 bases at V and 7 bases at J, with 14 bases between the two ends. Germline CDR1 is MNHNY and CDR2 is SVGAGI (reference sequence). The CDR3 totals 13 residues. As DNA, the CDR3 is TGTGCCAGCAGTCAGGGACTTTCAGGGACCCAGTACTTC. Amino acid sequence: CASSQGLSGTQYF.

The sample holds many counts of this clonotype. This rearrangement joins TRBV28 to TRBJ2-1, with 11 bases identical to TRBD2. J gave up 9 bases and V 5 bases, and 9 bases lay outside the gene matches. The CDR3 consists of 15 residues. From germline, CDR1 is MDHEN and CDR2 SYDVKM. The CDR3 DNA reads TGTGCCAGCAGTACTATAGCGGGAGGGCCGGGTGAGCAGTTCTTC. Residues: CASSTIAGGPGEQFF.

This clonotype was found a few times. The chain combines TRBV7-2 with TRBJ1-2, with 9 positions matching TRBD1. Trimming at V came to 5 bases and at J to 8 bases, leaving 9 bases not matched to a gene. Germline CDR1 is SGHTA and CDR2 is FQGNSA. This CDR3 has 14 residues. The CDR3 reads CASSLGQGLWGYTF. CDR3 nucleotides: TGTGCCAGCAGCCTTGGACAGGGGCTTTGGGGCTACACCTTC.

This clonotype was seen repeatedly, ten times or more. The chain links TRBV9 to TRBJ2-3; 11 bases map to TRBD2. The V segment lost 4 bases and the J segment 2 bases; nucleotides outside the gene matches: 9. Germline-derived CDR1 and CDR2 are SGDLS and YYNGEE. The CDR3 totals 17 residues. The CDR3 protein is CASSPWASGGPTDTQYF. The DNA for the CDR3 is TGTGCCAGCAGCCCCTGGGCTAGCGGGGGGCCCACAGATACGCAGTATTTT. The full variable domain, in which reference TRBV9 and TRBJ2-3 provide the parts outside the CDR3, is DSGVTQTPKHLITATGQRVTLRCSPRSGDLSVYWYQQSLDQGLQFLIQYYNGEERAKGNILERFSAQQFPDLHSELNLSSLELGDSALYFCASSPWASGGPTDTQYFGPGTRLTVL.

The rearrangement links TRBV19 to TRBJ1-2, with TRBD1 as a possible D gene (6 bases). Germline V lookup: CDR1 LNHDA, CDR2 SQIVND (reference sequence). V was clipped by 7 bases and J by 8 bases, with 23 bases between them. The length of the CDR3 is 15 residues. The CDR3 DNA is TGTGCCAGTACCCTCTTCCGGGGCAGGGGAGGAGGCTACACCTTC. Its protein product is CASTLFRGRGGGYTF.